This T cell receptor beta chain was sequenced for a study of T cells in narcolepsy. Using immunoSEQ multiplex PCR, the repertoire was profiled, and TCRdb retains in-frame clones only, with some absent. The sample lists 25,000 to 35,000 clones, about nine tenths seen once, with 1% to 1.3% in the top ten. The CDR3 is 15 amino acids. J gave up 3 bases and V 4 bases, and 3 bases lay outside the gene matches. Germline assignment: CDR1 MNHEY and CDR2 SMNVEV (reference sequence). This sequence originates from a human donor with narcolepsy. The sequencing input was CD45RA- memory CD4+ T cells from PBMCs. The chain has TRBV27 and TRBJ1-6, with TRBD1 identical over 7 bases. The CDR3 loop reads CASSSQGGYNSPLHF. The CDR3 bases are TGTGCCAGCAGTTCCCAGGGGGGCTATAATTCACCCCTCCACTTT.